Detailed here is one T cell receptor (beta chain). The CDR3 has 13 amino acids. Germline V gene data show CDR1 as LNHDA and CDR2 as SQIVND (reference sequence). The germline V and J ends were trimmed by 6 bases and 5 bases, with 13 bases remaining between them. These data belong to a study of shared clonotypes between healthy human individuals. About the study: Each donor's CD4 naive and CD4 memory cells filled three plates apiece, CD8 naive two, and CD8 memory one.

Produced via immunoSEQ multiplex PCR; TCRdb's table is partial and in-frame only. This table holds 1,500,000 or so clones, about 96% found once. The sequence derives from a man aged 30 to 39 in good health. Sequenced sample: naive CD4+ T cells sorted from blood. Subset specified: CD45RA+ positively selected. The rearrangement links TRBV19 to TRBJ2-5, with D uncertain. The CDR3 loop is CASRMSDGETQYF. The DNA of the CDR3 is TGTGCCAGTAGGATGTCGGATGGGGAGACCCAGTACTTC.